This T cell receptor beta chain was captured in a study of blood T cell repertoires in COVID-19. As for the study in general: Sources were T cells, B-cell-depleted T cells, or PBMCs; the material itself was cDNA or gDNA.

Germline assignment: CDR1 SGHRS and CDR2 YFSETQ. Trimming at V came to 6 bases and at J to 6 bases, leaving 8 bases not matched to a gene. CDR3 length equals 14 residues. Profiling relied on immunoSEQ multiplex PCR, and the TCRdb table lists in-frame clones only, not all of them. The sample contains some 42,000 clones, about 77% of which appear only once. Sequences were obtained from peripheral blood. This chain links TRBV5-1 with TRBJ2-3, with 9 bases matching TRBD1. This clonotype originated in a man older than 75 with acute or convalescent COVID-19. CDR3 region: CASKPGQGSDTQYF. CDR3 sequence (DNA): TGCGCCAGCAAGCCGGGACAGGGCTCCGATACGCAGTATTTT.